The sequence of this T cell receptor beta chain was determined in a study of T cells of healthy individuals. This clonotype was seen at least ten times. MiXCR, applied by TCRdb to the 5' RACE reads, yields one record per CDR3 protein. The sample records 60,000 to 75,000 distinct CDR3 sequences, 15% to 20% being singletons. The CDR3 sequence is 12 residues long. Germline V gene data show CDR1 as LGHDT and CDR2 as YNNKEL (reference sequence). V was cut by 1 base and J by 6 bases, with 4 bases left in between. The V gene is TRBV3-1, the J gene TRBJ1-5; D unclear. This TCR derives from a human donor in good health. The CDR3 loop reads CASSQGSQPQHF. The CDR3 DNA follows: TGTGCCAGCAGCCAAGGATCTCAGCCCCAGCATTTT.